This TCR beta chain was sequenced during a study of blood T cells in healthy people across ages. The CDR3 length is 13 residues. Germline CDR1 is ENHRY and CDR2 is SYGVKD. The study, taken as a whole, reports: Higher diversity, along with more naive CD4+ cells, distinguished long-lived donors from aged donors.

This clonotype was seen repeatedly, ten times or more. The target antigen is unknown. All donors came from Russia, were Caucasian and healthy, and spanned ages about 6 to 95. Primed by a sample-barcoded 5' primer and a J-beta primer mix, a second PCR proceeded for about 7 to 12 cycles. Every cDNA molecule carried a tag from a template-switch adaptor bearing 12 random nucleotides. Via MiXCR, TCRdb re-called the 5' RACE reads, giving one row per CDR3 protein. The sample holds around 870,000 distinct CDR3 sequences, more than 25% seen once. This chain links TRBV10-3 with TRBJ2-5, with unresolved D. The J call is doubtful: the DNA matches TRBJ2-7 better. Sequencing was performed on blood. This sequence was found in a woman over 75 in good health. Here the CDR3 DNA reads TGTGCCATCAGCAGAGAGTGGGCTGGCGAGCAGTACTTC. Amino acid sequence: CAISREWAGEQYF.